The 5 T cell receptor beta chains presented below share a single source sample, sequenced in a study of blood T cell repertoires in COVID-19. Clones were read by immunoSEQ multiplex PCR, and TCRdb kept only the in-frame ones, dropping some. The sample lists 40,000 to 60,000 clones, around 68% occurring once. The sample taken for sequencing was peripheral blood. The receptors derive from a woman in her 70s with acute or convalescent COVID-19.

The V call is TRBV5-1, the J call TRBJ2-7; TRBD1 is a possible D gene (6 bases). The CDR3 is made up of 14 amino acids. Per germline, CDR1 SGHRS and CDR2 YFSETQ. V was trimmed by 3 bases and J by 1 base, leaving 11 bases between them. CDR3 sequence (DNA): TGCGCCAGCAGCTGGCACACAGGGTCCTACGAGCAGTACTTC. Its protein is CASSWHTGSYEQYF.

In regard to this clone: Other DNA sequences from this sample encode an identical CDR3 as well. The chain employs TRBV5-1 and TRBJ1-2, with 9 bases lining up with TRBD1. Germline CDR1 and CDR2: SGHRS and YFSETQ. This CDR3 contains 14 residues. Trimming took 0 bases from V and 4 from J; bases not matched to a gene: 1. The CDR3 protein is CASSLEGQGYGYTF. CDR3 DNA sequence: TGCGCCAGCAGCTTGGAGGGACAGGGCTATGGCTACACCTTC.

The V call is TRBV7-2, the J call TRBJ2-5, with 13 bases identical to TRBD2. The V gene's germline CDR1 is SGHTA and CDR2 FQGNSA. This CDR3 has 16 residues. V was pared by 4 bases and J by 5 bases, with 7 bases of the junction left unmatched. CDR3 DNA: TGTGCCAGCAGCTCTTACGGGACTAGCGGGGTCGAGACCCAGTACTTC. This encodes CASSSYGTSGVETQYF. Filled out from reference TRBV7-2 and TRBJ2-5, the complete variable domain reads GAGVSQSPSNKVTEKGKDVELRCDPISGHTALYWYRQSLGQGLEFLIYFQGNSAPDKSGLPSDRFSAERTGGSVSTLTIQRTQQEDSAVYLCASSSYGTSGVETQYFGPGTRLLVL.

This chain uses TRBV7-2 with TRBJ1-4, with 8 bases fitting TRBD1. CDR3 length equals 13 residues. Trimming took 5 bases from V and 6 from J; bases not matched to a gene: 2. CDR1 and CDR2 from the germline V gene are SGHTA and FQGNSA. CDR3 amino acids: CASSVTGDEKLFF. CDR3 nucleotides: TGTGCCAGCAGCGTGACAGGGGATGAAAAACTGTTTTTT.

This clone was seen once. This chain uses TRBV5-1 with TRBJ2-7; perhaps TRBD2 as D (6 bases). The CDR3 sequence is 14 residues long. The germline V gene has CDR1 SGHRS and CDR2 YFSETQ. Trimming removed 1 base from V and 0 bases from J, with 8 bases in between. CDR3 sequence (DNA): TGCGCCAGCAGCTTGACTAGCAGCTCCTACGAGCAGTACTTC. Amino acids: CASSLTSSSYEQYF.